This TCR beta chain stems from a study of radiation and T cells in renal cell carcinoma. Overall study findings and caveats: Dominant CDR3 motifs occupied more repertoire in irradiated than control tumors. Intratumoral heterogeneity was not captured in these approximately 1 g regions.

The repertoire was sequenced with immunoSEQ multiplex PCR; TCRdb's copy has only in-frame clones and lacks some. The sample records 14,000 to 15,000 clones, 62% being singletons. About this clone: Its target is not known.

Per germline, CDR1 SQVTM and CDR2 ANQGSEA. V lost 0 bases, J lost 8 bases, and 4 bases lay in between. This CDR3 has 10 residues. The treatment: treatment-naive control, cytoreductive nephrectomy. Clear cell pathology was present in this patient's renal cell carcinoma. Sequenced control tumors were from around 10 males and several females, median age around 57. This rearrangement joins TRBV29-1 to TRBJ1-2; D is unresolved. The source material was tumor tissue, sampled from a patient whose treatment was nephrectomy without radiotherapy. This clonotype was sampled from a man aged 55 to 70 with renal cell carcinoma. CDR3 sequence: CSVEDSGYTF. CDR3 nucleotides: TGCAGCGTTGAAGATAGCGGCTACACCTTC.